This paragraph reports one TCR beta chain. Its antigen is not identified. The ends lost 2 bases at V and 3 bases at J; junction bases unmatched: 6. The CDR3 length is 15 residues. Germline loops: CDR1 SEHNR, CDR2 FQNEAQ (reference sequence). This record belongs to a study of beta chain features in type 1 diabetes. Whole-study results and caveats: For TCRB rearrangement, an influence of HLA type remained unresolved here. Among type 1 diabetes patients, VDJ junctions had fewer insertions and more deletions.

Expressed TCRB transcripts were sequenced after all isolated RNA was converted to cDNA. Average reads for naive, central memory and regulatory T cell samples were roughly 3.4 million. Libraries were prepared by immunoSEQ multiplex PCR; TCRdb keeps only in-frame clonotypes and omits some of them. The table shows fewer than 650,000 clones, with 15% occurring only once. Sorted CD4+ subsets: naive, central memory, regulatory, stem cell-like memory (CD45RO/CCR7/CD25/CD127/CD95/CD27 panel). V and J are TRBV7-9 and TRBJ2-5; 7 bases fit TRBD1. This receptor was obtained from a man aged 18 to 29 in good health. Sequenced sample: naive CD4+ T cells from blood. In DNA, the CDR3 is TGTGCCAGCAGCTTACGACAGGGTGGGAAAGAGACCCAGTACTTC. Encoded protein: CASSLRQGGKETQYF.